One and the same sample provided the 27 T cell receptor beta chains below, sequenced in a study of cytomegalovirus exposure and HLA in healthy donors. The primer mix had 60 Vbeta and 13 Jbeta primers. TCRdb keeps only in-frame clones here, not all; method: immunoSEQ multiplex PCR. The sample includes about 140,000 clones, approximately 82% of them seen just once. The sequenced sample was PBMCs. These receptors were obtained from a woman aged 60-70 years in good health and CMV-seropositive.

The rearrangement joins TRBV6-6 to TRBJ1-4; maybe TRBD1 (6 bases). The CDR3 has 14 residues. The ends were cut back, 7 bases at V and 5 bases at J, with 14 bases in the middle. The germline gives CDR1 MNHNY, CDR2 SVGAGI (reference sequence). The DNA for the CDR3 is TGTGCCAGCAAGACACAGGGTGGCAATGAAAAACTGTTTTTT. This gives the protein CASKTQGGNEKLFF.

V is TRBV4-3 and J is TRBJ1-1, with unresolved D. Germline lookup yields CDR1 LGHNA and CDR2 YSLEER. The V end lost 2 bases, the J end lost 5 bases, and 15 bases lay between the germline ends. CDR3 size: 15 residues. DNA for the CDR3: TGCGCCAGCAGCCAAATTCCAGCTAGGGAGACTGAAGCTTTCTTT. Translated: CASSQIPARETEAFF.

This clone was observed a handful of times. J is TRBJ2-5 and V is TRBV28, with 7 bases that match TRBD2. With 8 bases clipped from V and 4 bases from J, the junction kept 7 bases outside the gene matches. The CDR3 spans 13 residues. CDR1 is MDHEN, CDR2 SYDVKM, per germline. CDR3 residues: CASCLTGGETQYF. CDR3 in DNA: TGTGCCAGCTGTCTAACGGGGGGAGAGACCCAGTACTTC.

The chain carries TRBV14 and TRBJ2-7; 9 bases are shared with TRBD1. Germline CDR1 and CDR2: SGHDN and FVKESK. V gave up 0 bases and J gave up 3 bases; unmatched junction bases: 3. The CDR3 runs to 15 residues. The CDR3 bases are TGTGCCAGCAGCCAAGAACAGGGGGCGGTCTACGAGCAGTACTTC. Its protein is CASSQEQGAVYEQYF.

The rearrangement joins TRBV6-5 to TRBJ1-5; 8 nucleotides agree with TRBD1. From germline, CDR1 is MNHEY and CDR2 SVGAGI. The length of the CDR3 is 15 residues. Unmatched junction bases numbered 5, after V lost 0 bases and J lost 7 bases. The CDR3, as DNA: TGTGCCAGCAGTTACTCAACCGACAGGGGCCAGCCCCAGCATTTT. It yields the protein CASSYSTDRGQPQHF.

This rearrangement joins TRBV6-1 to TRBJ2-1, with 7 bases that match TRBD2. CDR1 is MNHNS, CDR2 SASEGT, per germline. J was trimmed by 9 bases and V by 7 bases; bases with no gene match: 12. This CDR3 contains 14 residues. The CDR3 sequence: CASKREEVQGEQFF. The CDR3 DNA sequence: TGTGCCAGCAAACGGGAGGAGGTCCAGGGTGAGCAGTTCTTC.

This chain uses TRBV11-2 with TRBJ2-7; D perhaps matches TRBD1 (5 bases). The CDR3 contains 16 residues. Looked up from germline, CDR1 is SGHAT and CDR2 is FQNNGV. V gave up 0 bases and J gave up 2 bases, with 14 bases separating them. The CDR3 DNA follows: TGTGCCAGCAGCTTAGATGCTGGGGTAGGGGCCTACGAGCAGTACTTC. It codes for CASSLDAGVGAYEQYF.

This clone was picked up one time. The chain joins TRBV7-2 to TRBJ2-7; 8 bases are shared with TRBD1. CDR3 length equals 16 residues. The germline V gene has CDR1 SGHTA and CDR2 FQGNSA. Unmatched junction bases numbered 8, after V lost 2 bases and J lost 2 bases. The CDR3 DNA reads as TGTGCCAGCAGCTTAACCTACAGGGGGAGAACCTACGAGCAGTACTTC. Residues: CASSLTYRGRTYEQYF.

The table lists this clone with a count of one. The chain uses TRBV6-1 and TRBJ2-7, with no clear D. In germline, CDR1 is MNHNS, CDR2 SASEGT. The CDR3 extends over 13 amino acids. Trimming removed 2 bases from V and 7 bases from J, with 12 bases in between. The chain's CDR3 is CASSELSLAEQYF. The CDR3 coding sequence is TGTGCCAGCAGTGAATTATCCCTTGCGGAGCAGTACTTC.

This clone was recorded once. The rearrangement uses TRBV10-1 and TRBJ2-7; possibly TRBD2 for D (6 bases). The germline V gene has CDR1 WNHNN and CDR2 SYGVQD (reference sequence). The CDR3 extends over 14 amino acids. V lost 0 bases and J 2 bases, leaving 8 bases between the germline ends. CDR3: CASSESEGTYEQYF. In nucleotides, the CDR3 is TGCGCCAGCAGTGAGTCGGAGGGGACCTACGAGCAGTACTTC.

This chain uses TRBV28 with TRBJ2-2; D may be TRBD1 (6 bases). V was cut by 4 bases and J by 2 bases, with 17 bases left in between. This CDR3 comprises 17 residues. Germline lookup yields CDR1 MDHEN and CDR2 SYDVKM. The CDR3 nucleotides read TGTGCCAGCAGTTACATCGGACAGAGCACAAACACCGGGGAGCTGTTTTTT. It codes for CASSYIGQSTNTGELFF.

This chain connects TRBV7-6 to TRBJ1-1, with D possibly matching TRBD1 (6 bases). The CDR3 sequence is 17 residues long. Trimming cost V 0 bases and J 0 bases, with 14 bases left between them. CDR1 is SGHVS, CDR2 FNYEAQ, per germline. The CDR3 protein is CASSLAQGPTMNTEAFF. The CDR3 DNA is TGTGCCAGCAGCTTAGCACAGGGCCCAACCATGAACACTGAAGCTTTCTTT.

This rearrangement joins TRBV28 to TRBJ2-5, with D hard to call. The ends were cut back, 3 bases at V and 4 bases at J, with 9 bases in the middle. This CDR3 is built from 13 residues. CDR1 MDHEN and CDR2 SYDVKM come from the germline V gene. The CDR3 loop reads CASSLSRSETQYF. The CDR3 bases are TGTGCCAGCAGTTTGTCCAGGTCAGAGACCCAGTACTTC.

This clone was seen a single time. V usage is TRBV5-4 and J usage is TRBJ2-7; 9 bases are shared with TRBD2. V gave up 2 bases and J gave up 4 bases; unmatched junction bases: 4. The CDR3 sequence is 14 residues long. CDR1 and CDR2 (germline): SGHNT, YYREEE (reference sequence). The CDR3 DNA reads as TGTGCCAGCAGCTTAAAAGCGGGGGGATACGAGCAGTACTTC. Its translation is CASSLKAGGYEQYF.

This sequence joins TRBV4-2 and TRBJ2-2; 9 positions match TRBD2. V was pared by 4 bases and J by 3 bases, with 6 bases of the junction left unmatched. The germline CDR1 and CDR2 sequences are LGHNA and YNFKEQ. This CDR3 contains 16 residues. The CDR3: CASSPAGGPDTGELFF. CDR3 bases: TGTGCCAGCAGCCCCGCGGGAGGGCCTGACACCGGGGAGCTGTTTTTT.

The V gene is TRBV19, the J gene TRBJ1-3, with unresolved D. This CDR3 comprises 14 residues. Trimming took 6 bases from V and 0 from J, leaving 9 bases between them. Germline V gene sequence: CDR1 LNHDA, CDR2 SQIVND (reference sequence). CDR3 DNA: TGTGCCAGTAGCAACACCAACTCTGGAAACACCATATATTTT. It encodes CASSNTNSGNTIYF.

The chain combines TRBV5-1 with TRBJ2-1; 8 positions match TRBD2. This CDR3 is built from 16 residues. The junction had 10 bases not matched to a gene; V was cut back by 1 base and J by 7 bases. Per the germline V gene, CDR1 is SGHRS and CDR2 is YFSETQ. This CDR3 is CASSLLSGIRGNEQFF. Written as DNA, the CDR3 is TGCGCCAGCAGCTTGCTTAGCGGGATTAGAGGGAATGAGCAGTTCTTC.

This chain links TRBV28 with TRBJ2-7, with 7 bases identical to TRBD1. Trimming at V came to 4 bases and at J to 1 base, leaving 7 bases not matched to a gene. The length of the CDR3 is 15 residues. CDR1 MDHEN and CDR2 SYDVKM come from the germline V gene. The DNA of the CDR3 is TGTGCCAGCAGTTCAGGGGGTGCCCCTTCCTACGAGCAGTACTTC. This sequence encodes CASSSGGAPSYEQYF.

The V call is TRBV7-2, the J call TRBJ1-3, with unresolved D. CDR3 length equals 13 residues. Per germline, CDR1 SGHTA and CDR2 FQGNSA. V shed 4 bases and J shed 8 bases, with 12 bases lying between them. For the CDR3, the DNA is TGTGCCAGCAGCTCCCCCCAGACTGACACCATATATTTT. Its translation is CASSSPQTDTIYF.

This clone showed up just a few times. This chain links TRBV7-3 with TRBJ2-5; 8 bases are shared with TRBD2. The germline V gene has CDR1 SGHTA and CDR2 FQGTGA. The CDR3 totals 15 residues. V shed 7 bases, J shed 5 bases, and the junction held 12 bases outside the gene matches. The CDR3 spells CASNPGGKEYETQYF. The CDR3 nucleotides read TGTGCCAGCAACCCGGGGGGGAAAGAGTACGAGACCCAGTACTTC.

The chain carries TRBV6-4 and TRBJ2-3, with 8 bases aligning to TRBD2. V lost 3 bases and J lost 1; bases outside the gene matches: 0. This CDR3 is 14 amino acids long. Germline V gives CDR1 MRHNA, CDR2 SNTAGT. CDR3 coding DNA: TGTGCCAGCAGTGAGACTAGCGGCACAGATACGCAGTATTTT. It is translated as CASSETSGTDTQYF.

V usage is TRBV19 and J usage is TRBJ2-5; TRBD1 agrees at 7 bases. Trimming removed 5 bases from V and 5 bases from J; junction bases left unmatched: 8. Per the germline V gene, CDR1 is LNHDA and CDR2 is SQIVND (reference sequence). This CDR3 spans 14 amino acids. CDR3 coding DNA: TGTGCCAGTAGTCCGGGACAGCATGAGGAGACCCAGTACTTC. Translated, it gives CASSPGQHEETQYF.

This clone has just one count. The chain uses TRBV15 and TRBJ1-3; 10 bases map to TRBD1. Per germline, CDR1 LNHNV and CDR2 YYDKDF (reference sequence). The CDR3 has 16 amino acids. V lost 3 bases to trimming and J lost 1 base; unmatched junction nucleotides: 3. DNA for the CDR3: TGTGCCACCAGCAGGTGGACAGGGGGTTCTGGAAACACCATATATTTT. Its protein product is CATSRWTGGSGNTIYF. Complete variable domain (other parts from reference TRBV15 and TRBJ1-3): DAMVIQNPRYQVTQFGKPVTLSCSQTLNHNVMYWYQQKSSQAPKLLFHYYDKDFNNEADTPDNFQSRRPNTSFCFLDIRSPGLGDTAMYLCATSRWTGGSGNTIYFGEGSWLTVV.

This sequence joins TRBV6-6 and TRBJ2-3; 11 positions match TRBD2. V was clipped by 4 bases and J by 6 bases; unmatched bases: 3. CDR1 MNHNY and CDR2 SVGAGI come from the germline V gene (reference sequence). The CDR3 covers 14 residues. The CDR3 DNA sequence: TGTGCCAGCAGTTTACTAGCGGGGGCCGATACGCAGTATTTT. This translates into CASSLLAGADTQYF.

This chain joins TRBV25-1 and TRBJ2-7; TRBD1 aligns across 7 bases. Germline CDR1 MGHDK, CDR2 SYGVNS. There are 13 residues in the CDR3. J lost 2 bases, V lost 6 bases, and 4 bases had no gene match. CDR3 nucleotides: TGTGCCAGCAGCCGGGACAGCACCTACGAGCAGTACTTC. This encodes CASSRDSTYEQYF.

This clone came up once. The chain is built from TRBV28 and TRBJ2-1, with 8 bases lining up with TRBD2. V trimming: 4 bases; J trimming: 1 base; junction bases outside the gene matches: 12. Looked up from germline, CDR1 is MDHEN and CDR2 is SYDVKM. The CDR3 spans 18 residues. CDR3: CASSSSTSAVLSYNEQFF. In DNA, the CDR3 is TGTGCCAGCAGTTCATCGACTAGCGCAGTGTTATCCTACAATGAGCAGTTCTTC.

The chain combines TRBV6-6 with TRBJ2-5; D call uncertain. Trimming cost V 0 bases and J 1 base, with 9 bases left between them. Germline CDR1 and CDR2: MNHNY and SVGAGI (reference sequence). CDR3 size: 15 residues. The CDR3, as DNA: TGTGCCAGCAGTTACTCGATACAGTCCCAAGAGACCCAGTACTTC. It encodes CASSYSIQSQETQYF.